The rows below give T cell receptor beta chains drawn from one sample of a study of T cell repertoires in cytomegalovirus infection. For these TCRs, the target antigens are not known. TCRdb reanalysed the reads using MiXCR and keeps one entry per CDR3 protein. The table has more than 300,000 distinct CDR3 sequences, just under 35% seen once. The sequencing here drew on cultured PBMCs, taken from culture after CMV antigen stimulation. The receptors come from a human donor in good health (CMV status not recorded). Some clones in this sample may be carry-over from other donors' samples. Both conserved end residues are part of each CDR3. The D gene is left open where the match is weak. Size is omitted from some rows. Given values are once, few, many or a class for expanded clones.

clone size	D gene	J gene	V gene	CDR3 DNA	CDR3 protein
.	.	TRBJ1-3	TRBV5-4	TGTGCCAGCAGTCATCGTCCCGTCGGGGGAAACACCATATATTTT	CASSHRPVGGNTIYF
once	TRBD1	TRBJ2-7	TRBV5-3	TGTGCCAGCAGCTGGCCGGAGGGGACAGGCTCCTACGAGCAGTACTTC	CASSWPEGTGSYEQYF
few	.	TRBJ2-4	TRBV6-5	TGTGCCAGCAGTTACGACAGAGGTTTAGCCAAAAACATTCAGTACTTC	CASSYDRGLAKNIQYF
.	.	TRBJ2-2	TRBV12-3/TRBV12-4	TGTGCCAGCAGTTCAATGACAGGGAACACCGGGGAGCTGTTTTTT	CASSSMTGNTGELFF
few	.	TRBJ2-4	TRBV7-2	TGTGCCAGCACCCAACGGGACAACCCCCTAGGCATTCAGTACTTC	CASTQRDNPLGIQYF
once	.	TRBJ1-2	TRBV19	TGTGCCAGTACCCCCTTTTCGGGGAGTTGGTATGGCTACACCTTC	CASTPFSGSWYGYTF
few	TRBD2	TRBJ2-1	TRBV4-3	TGCGCCAGCAGCCAAGACTCTAGCGGGAGAGTCAATGAGCAGTTCTTC	CASSQDSSGRVNEQFF
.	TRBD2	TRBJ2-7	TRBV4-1	TGCGCCAGCAGCCACTCTAGCGGAGTAAACTACGAGCAGTACTTC	CASSHSSGVNYEQYF
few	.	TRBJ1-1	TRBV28	TGTGCCAGCAGTTTTTCAGGACAGAACACTGAAGCTTTCTTT	CASSFSGQNTEAFF
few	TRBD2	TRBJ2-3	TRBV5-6	TGTGCCAGCAGCTTGTACAGCGGGGCTAGCGGGAAGTACACAGATACGCAGTATTTT	CASSLYSGASGKYTDTQYF
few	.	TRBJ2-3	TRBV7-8	TGTGCCAGCAGCCAAAACCGGGACCCAGATACGCAGTATTTT	CASSQNRDPDTQYF